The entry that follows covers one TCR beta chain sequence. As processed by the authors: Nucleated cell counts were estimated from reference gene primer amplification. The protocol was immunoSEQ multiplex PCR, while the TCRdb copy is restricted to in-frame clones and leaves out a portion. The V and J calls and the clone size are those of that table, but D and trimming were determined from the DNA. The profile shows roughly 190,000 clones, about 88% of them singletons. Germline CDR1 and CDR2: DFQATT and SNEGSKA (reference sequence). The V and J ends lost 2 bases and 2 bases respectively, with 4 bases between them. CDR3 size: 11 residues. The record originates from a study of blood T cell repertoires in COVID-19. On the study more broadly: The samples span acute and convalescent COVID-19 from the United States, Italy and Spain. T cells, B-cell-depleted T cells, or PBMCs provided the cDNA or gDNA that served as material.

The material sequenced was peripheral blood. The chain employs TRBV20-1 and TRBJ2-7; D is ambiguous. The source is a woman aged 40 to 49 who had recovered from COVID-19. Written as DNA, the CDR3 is TGCAGTGCTAGACAGGCCTACGAGCAGTACTTC. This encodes CSARQAYEQYF.